The rows below give T cell receptor beta chains drawn from one sample of a study of blood T cell repertoires in COVID-19. The protocol was immunoSEQ multiplex PCR, while the TCRdb copy is restricted to in-frame clones and leaves out a portion. Altogether about 360,000 clones are present, around 83% being singletons, with the ten largest covering 2.5% to 3%. Sequenced sample: peripheral blood. The source of these receptors is a man aged 30 to 39 with active or convalescent COVID-19. Both conserved end residues are part of each CDR3. Fields, in order: J gene, V gene, clone size, D gene, CDR3 protein, CDR3 DNA. A D gene is named only where the DNA matches it firmly. Not all rows give a size; the values are once, few, many and, for expanded clones, a class.

j_call: TRBJ1-3; v_call: TRBV7-2; clone_size: few; d_call: -; cdr3_aa: CASSASNSGNTIYF; cdr3_nt: TGTGCCAGCAGCGCCTCTAACTCTGGAAACACCATATATTTT
j_call: TRBJ2-6; v_call: TRBV4-3; clone_size: -; d_call: TRBD1; cdr3_aa: CASSQDLRDRGPSGANVLTF; cdr3_nt: TGCGCCAGCAGCCAAGACCTCCGGGACAGGGGTCCCTCTGGGGCCAACGTCCTGACTTTC
j_call: TRBJ2-5; v_call: TRBV3-1/TRBV3-2; clone_size: once; d_call: TRBD2; cdr3_aa: CASSQGLAGIQETQYF; cdr3_nt: TGTGCCAGCAGCCAAGGACTAGCGGGGATTCAAGAGACCCAGTACTTC
j_call: TRBJ2-3; v_call: TRBV5-4; clone_size: -; d_call: TRBD2; cdr3_aa: CASSSGLAGSSTDTQYF; cdr3_nt: TGTGCCAGCAGCTCGGGACTAGCGGGCTCCTCCACAGATACGCAGTATTTT
j_call: TRBJ1-2; v_call: TRBV7-9; clone_size: -; d_call: TRBD1; cdr3_aa: CASSLIVGQGDGYTF; cdr3_nt: TGTGCCAGCAGCTTGATAGTGGGACAGGGGGATGGCTACACCTTC
j_call: TRBJ1-2; v_call: TRBV4-3; clone_size: -; d_call: TRBD1; cdr3_aa: CASSQLPLLGQGPGYTF; cdr3_nt: TGCGCCAGCAGCCAACTTCCTTTGTTGGGACAGGGGCCTGGCTACACCTTC
j_call: TRBJ1-5; v_call: TRBV19; clone_size: -; d_call: TRBD1; cdr3_aa: CASSVRGRGPIRQPQHF; cdr3_nt: TGTGCCAGTAGTGTCAGGGGGCGCGGGCCGATCCGCCAGCCCCAGCATTTT
j_call: TRBJ1-6; v_call: TRBV30; clone_size: once; d_call: -; cdr3_aa: CAWSRTDYNSPLHF; cdr3_nt: TGTGCCTGGAGCCGGACAGATTATAATTCACCCCTCCACTTT
j_call: TRBJ2-1; v_call: TRBV14; clone_size: -; d_call: -; cdr3_aa: CASSPRQVGEQFF; cdr3_nt: TGTGCCAGCAGCCCGAGACAGGTTGGTGAGCAGTTCTTC
j_call: TRBJ1-3; v_call: TRBV19; clone_size: -; d_call: -; cdr3_aa: CASSIPASRRRPSGNTIYF; cdr3_nt: TGTGCCAGTAGTATCCCGGCGTCGAGGCGCCGCCCGTCTGGAAACACCATATATTTT
j_call: TRBJ1-2; v_call: TRBV29-1; clone_size: -; d_call: TRBD1; cdr3_aa: CSVEDRGRASYGYTF; cdr3_nt: TGCAGCGTTGAAGACAGGGGGCGTGCTTCCTATGGCTACACCTTC
j_call: TRBJ1-6; v_call: TRBV6-6; clone_size: -; d_call: TRBD1; cdr3_aa: CASSQGQLYNSPLHF; cdr3_nt: TGTGCCAGCAGCCAGGGACAGCTTTATAATTCACCCCTCCACTTT
j_call: TRBJ2-3; v_call: TRBV3-1/TRBV3-2; clone_size: -; d_call: -; cdr3_aa: CASSQLSSATDTQYF; cdr3_nt: TGTGCCAGCAGCCAACTTTCTAGCGCCACAGATACGCAGTATTTT
j_call: TRBJ2-3; v_call: TRBV6-4; clone_size: -; d_call: TRBD2; cdr3_aa: CATSPGTSSPDTQYF; cdr3_nt: TGTGCCACCTCCCCCGGGACTAGTTCTCCAGATACGCAGTATTTT
j_call: TRBJ2-5; v_call: TRBV15; clone_size: once; d_call: TRBD2; cdr3_aa: CATSEEGRLAGGRFQETQYF; cdr3_nt: TGTGCCACCAGCGAGGAAGGGCGGCTAGCGGGCGGAAGGTTTCAAGAGACCCAGTACTTC
j_call: TRBJ1-6; v_call: TRBV6-5; clone_size: -; d_call: TRBD1; cdr3_aa: CASSSDRELASPLHF; cdr3_nt: TGTGCCAGCAGCTCGGACAGGGAATTGGCCTCACCCCTCCACTTT
j_call: TRBJ2-1; v_call: TRBV18; clone_size: -; d_call: TRBD2; cdr3_aa: CASSSTGTSGSTEQFF; cdr3_nt: TGTGCCAGCTCTTCTACCGGGACTAGCGGGAGTACTGAGCAGTTCTTC
j_call: TRBJ2-1; v_call: TRBV24-1; clone_size: -; d_call: TRBD2; cdr3_aa: CATSELAGVGVNEQFF; cdr3_nt: TGTGCCACCAGTGAACTAGCGGGAGTCGGAGTTAATGAGCAGTTCTTC
j_call: TRBJ1-1; v_call: TRBV27; clone_size: -; d_call: TRBD1; cdr3_aa: CASSPRTGNTEAFF; cdr3_nt: TGTGCCAGCAGTCCCCGGACAGGGAACACTGAAGCTTTCTTT
j_call: TRBJ2-2; v_call: TRBV10-3; clone_size: -; d_call: TRBD1; cdr3_aa: CAIRGNQGATGELFF; cdr3_nt: TGTGCCATCAGGGGAAACCAGGGGGCAACCGGGGAGCTGTTTTTT
j_call: TRBJ1-1; v_call: TRBV7-9; clone_size: -; d_call: -; cdr3_aa: CASSTTMNTEAFF; cdr3_nt: TGTGCCAGCAGCACAACAATGAACACTGAAGCTTTCTTT
j_call: TRBJ1-2; v_call: TRBV29-1; clone_size: once; d_call: -; cdr3_aa: CSDIIQGRYGYTF; cdr3_nt: TGCAGCGATATCATACAGGGACGGTATGGCTACACCTTC
j_call: TRBJ2-7; v_call: TRBV6-5; clone_size: -; d_call: -; cdr3_aa: CASSSGAPLEQYF; cdr3_nt: TGTGCCAGCAGCAGCGGAGCCCCCTTGGAGCAGTACTTC
j_call: TRBJ2-2; v_call: TRBV5-4; clone_size: -; d_call: -; cdr3_aa: CASQTRGGRFTGELFF; cdr3_nt: TGTGCCAGCCAGACGCGGGGCGGGCGATTCACCGGGGAGCTGTTTTTT
j_call: TRBJ1-6; v_call: TRBV18; clone_size: -; d_call: TRBD1; cdr3_aa: CASSPPVGQGNSPLHF; cdr3_nt: TGTGCCAGCTCACCACCGGTGGGACAGGGGAACTCACCCCTCCACTTT
j_call: TRBJ1-2; v_call: TRBV11-2; clone_size: -; d_call: -; cdr3_aa: CASSLSGGVMEGYTF; cdr3_nt: TGTGCCAGCAGCTTATCTGGGGGCGTTATGGAAGGCTACACCTTC
j_call: TRBJ2-5; v_call: TRBV5-8; clone_size: once; d_call: TRBD2; cdr3_aa: CASSPRLAGGQETQYF; cdr3_nt: TGTGCCAGCAGCCCTCGACTAGCGGGGGGTCAAGAGACCCAGTACTTC
j_call: TRBJ1-3; v_call: TRBV6-5; clone_size: -; d_call: -; cdr3_aa: CASILTDPGNTIYF; cdr3_nt: TGTGCCAGCATTCTGACAGACCCTGGAAACACCATATATTTT
j_call: TRBJ1-4; v_call: TRBV4-1; clone_size: -; d_call: -; cdr3_aa: CASSLRHATNEKLFF; cdr3_nt: TGCGCCAGCAGCCTGAGACATGCAACTAATGAAAAACTGTTTTTT
j_call: TRBJ2-3; v_call: TRBV5-1; clone_size: -; d_call: TRBD1; cdr3_aa: CASSLAGTGGSDTQYF; cdr3_nt: TGCGCCAGCAGTTTAGCCGGGACAGGGGGCTCGGATACGCAGTATTTT
j_call: TRBJ2-2; v_call: TRBV30; clone_size: -; d_call: -; cdr3_aa: CAWRKTGNTGELFF; cdr3_nt: TGTGCCTGGAGGAAGACAGGGAACACCGGGGAGCTGTTTTTT
j_call: TRBJ2-1; v_call: TRBV7-2; clone_size: -; d_call: -; cdr3_aa: CASTDSSALNEQFF; cdr3_nt: TGTGCCAGCACCGACTCTAGCGCCCTCAATGAGCAGTTCTTC
j_call: TRBJ2-2; v_call: TRBV2; clone_size: -; d_call: TRBD2; cdr3_aa: CATSTSGAYTGELFF; cdr3_nt: TGTGCCACCTCGACTAGCGGGGCGTACACCGGGGAGCTGTTTTTT
j_call: TRBJ1-1; v_call: TRBV30; clone_size: -; d_call: TRBD1; cdr3_aa: CAWEGDSTMNTEAFF; cdr3_nt: TGTGCCTGGGAGGGGGACAGCACGATGAACACTGAAGCTTTCTTT
j_call: TRBJ1-5; v_call: TRBV4-1; clone_size: -; d_call: -; cdr3_aa: CASSQQWGGHQPQHF; cdr3_nt: TGCGCCAGCAGCCAACAATGGGGGGGGCATCAGCCCCAGCATTTT
j_call: TRBJ1-1; v_call: TRBV19; clone_size: -; d_call: -; cdr3_aa: CASSIVGDTDAFF; cdr3_nt: TGTGCCAGTAGTATAGTAGGGGACACGGATGCTTTCTTT
j_call: TRBJ2-6; v_call: TRBV4-1; clone_size: -; d_call: -; cdr3_aa: CASSQGSRSGANVLTF; cdr3_nt: TGCGCCAGCAGCCAAGGGAGTCGCTCTGGGGCCAACGTCCTGACTTTC
j_call: TRBJ1-6; v_call: TRBV30; clone_size: -; d_call: TRBD1; cdr3_aa: CAWDREGAPLHF; cdr3_nt: TGTGCCTGGGACAGGGAGGGGGCACCCCTCCACTTT
j_call: TRBJ1-2; v_call: TRBV27; clone_size: few; d_call: -; cdr3_aa: CASSLRGTGGAWYGYTF; cdr3_nt: TGTGCCAGCAGTTTGAGGGGTACGGGGGGCGCATGGTATGGCTACACCTTC
j_call: TRBJ1-2; v_call: TRBV28; clone_size: once; d_call: -; cdr3_aa: CASTPGVYGYTF; cdr3_nt: TGTGCCAGCACCCCAGGGGTCTACGGCTACACCTTC
j_call: TRBJ2-1; v_call: TRBV11-3; clone_size: -; d_call: -; cdr3_aa: CASSLGGPLEPPEQFF; cdr3_nt: TGTGCCAGCAGCTTAGGGGGGCCGCTGGAACCACCCGAGCAGTTCTTC
j_call: TRBJ2-5; v_call: TRBV20-1; clone_size: -; d_call: -; cdr3_aa: CSATTETQYF; cdr3_nt: TGCAGTGCCACAACGGAGACCCAGTACTTC